The rows below give T cell receptor beta chains drawn from one sample of a study of neoadjuvant nivolumab and ipilimumab in lung cancer. Using immunoSEQ multiplex PCR, the repertoire was profiled, and TCRdb retains in-frame clones only, with some absent. The table records about 9,000 clones, roughly 77% of them present only once. The material was tumor tissue, obtained after neoadjuvant nivolumab, alone or with ipilimumab, at or shortly before surgery. The receptors derive from an adult with non-small cell lung cancer. The CDR3 runs from the conserved cysteine through the conserved F or W. D genes are given only for firm matches. Size tells how often a clone was seen (once, few, many) or the class of an expanded clone, and some rows leave it out.

NA	TRBV2	TRBD1	TRBJ2-7	CASRVAYRGTYEQYF	TGTGCCAGCAGAGTGGCGTACAGGGGTACCTACGAGCAGTACTTC
few	TRBV28	NA	TRBJ1-5	CASSLPRGPQHF	TGTGCCAGCAGTCTCCCAAGGGGGCCCCAGCATTTT
NA	TRBV10-3	NA	TRBJ2-3	CAISEIKSRLPQTDTQYF	TGTGCCATCAGTGAGATAAAAAGTAGGCTACCACAGACAGATACGCAGTATTTT
NA	TRBV7-9	NA	TRBJ2-7	CASSLVVSARQYF	TGTGCCAGCAGCTTAGTCGTCTCGGCCCGGCAGTACTTC
NA	TRBV6-1	TRBD2	TRBJ2-7	CASSEAFAGGYEQYF	TGTGCCAGCAGTGAAGCTTTTGCGGGAGGCTACGAGCAGTACTTC
once	TRBV6-6	TRBD2	TRBJ2-2	CASTHRREIIAGELFF	TGTGCCAGCACCCATAGGCGGGAGATCATCGCCGGGGAGCTGTTTTTT
NA	TRBV10-2	TRBD2	TRBJ2-2	CASRERTSGRAGELFF	TGCGCCAGCAGGGAAAGGACTAGCGGTAGGGCCGGGGAGCTGTTTTTT
NA	TRBV5-4	NA	TRBJ2-5	CASSLEARAGETQYF	TGTGCCAGCAGCTTGGAAGCCAGGGCGGGGGAGACCCAGTACTTC
once	TRBV7-2	NA	TRBJ2-5	CASSPQGNQETQYF	TGTGCCAGCAGCCCTCAGGGGAACCAAGAGACCCAGTACTTC
NA	TRBV30	TRBD1	TRBJ2-6	CAWSVRDRAVGANVLTF	TGTGCCTGGAGTGTACGCGACAGGGCGGTTGGGGCCAACGTCCTGACTTTC
NA	TRBV7-9	NA	TRBJ1-2	CASSFPASRIYGYTF	TGTGCCAGCAGCTTCCCTGCCTCTCGGATCTATGGCTACACCTTC
NA	TRBV6-5	NA	TRBJ1-1	CASSYSAGTEAFF	TGTGCCAGCAGTTACTCGGCTGGAACTGAAGCTTTCTTT
NA	TRBV18	NA	TRBJ1-5	CASSPGPGWGRNQPQHF	TGTGCCAGCTCACCCGGTCCCGGGTGGGGGAGGAATCAGCCCCAGCATTTT
NA	TRBV6-1	TRBD1	TRBJ1-2	CASRDRAYGYTF	TGTGCCAGCAGGGACAGGGCCTATGGCTACACCTTC
NA	TRBV4-3	TRBD1	TRBJ2-2	CASSQVKFWQGENTGELFF	TGCGCCAGCAGCCAAGTTAAATTCTGGCAGGGGGAAAACACCGGGGAGCTGTTTTTT
NA	TRBV7-2	NA	TRBJ1-3	CASSLVPDSGNTIYF	TGTGCCAGCAGCTTAGTCCCAGACTCTGGAAACACCATATATTTT
NA	TRBV7-2	TRBD2	TRBJ2-4	CASRAAGARQNIQYF	TGTGCCAGCAGGGCGGCGGGAGCCCGCCAAAACATTCAGTACTTC
few	TRBV5-1	NA	TRBJ2-7	CASSLTADYEQYF	TGCGCCAGCAGCTTGACGGCGGATTACGAGCAGTACTTC
once	TRBV28	TRBD1	TRBJ2-1	CASGTGTYEQFF	TGTGCCAGTGGGACAGGGACGTATGAGCAGTTCTTC
NA	TRBV5-1	NA	TRBJ1-3	CASSLGTVSGNTIYF	TGCGCCAGCAGCTTGGGGACAGTCTCTGGAAACACCATATATTTT
NA	TRBV18	NA	TRBJ2-3	CASSPRGQVQDTQYF	TGTGCCAGCTCCCCCCGGGGTCAGGTCCAAGATACGCAGTATTTT
NA	TRBV6-1	TRBD2	TRBJ2-1	CASSPGGGTNEQFF	TGTGCCAGCAGCCCGGGAGGGGGGACAAATGAGCAGTTCTTC
NA	TRBV5-5	TRBD2	TRBJ2-1	CASIFRLAGGNEQFF	TGTGCCAGCATTTTTCGACTAGCGGGGGGTAATGAGCAGTTCTTC
once	TRBV7-7	TRBD1	TRBJ2-1	CASSLGLDRGLYNEQFF	TGTGCCAGCAGCTTAGGACTGGACAGGGGGCTATACAATGAGCAGTTCTTC
NA	TRBV18	TRBD1	TRBJ1-2	CASSPTTGTGLYGYTF	TGTGCCAGCTCACCTACAACTGGGACAGGCCTCTATGGCTACACCTTC
NA	TRBV28	NA	TRBJ1-1	CASTNPGTLNTEAFF	TGTGCCAGCACCAACCCAGGGACATTGAACACTGAAGCTTTCTTT
NA	TRBV27	NA	TRBJ1-1	CASSSPQGLEAFF	TGTGCCAGCAGTTCCCCTCAGGGATTAGAAGCTTTCTTT
NA	TRBV5-4	TRBD1	TRBJ2-5	CASSPGTGGLETQYF	TGTGCCAGCAGCCCGGGGACAGGGGGCCTCGAGACCCAGTACTTC
NA	TRBV5-1	TRBD1	TRBJ1-3	CASSRTGAQNSGNTIYF	TGCGCCAGCAGCAGGACAGGGGCGCAAAACTCTGGAAACACCATATATTTT
few	TRBV7-9	NA	TRBJ2-1	CASRWYNEQFF	TGTGCCAGCCGGTGGTACAATGAGCAGTTCTTC
NA	TRBV27	TRBD2	TRBJ2-7	CASRNRERDRYEQYF	TGTGCCAGCAGGAATCGCGAGCGGGACCGCTACGAGCAGTACTTC
NA	TRBV15	NA	TRBJ2-2	CATSSALGGAVSGELFF	TGTGCCACCAGCAGCGCTCTGGGGGGCGCGGTATCCGGGGAGCTGTTTTTT
NA	TRBV9	TRBD2	TRBJ2-7	CASSRGVYEQYF	TGTGCCAGCAGTCGGGGGGTTTACGAGCAGTACTTC
NA	TRBV11-3	NA	TRBJ2-7	CASSLRGSGGPCYEQYF	TGTGCCAGCAGCCTAAGGGGTAGTGGGGGGCCGTGCTACGAGCAGTACTTC
few	TRBV7-2	NA	TRBJ2-5	CASSWGLQETQYF	TGTGCCAGCAGCTGGGGACTGCAAGAGACCCAGTACTTC
NA	TRBV12-2	NA	TRBJ2-3	CASRLGRRVGTDTQYF	TGTGCAAGTCGCTTAGGTCGGAGGGTCGGAACAGATACGCAGTATTTT
NA	TRBV28	NA	TRBJ2-7	CASSWVSRSSYEQYF	TGTGCCAGCAGCTGGGTCTCCAGAAGCTCCTACGAGCAGTACTTC
NA	TRBV11-2	NA	TRBJ1-2	CASSLVLENSYGYTF	TGTGCCAGCAGCTTAGTTCTGGAGAACAGCTATGGCTACACCTTC
NA	TRBV10-3	NA	TRBJ2-7	CAISVSVEGTGLFEQYF	TGTGCCATCAGTGTTAGTGTGGAGGGAACGGGATTATTCGAGCAGTACTTC
NA	TRBV7-2	TRBD2	TRBJ2-1	CASSRTSGSSYNEQFF	TGTGCCAGCAGCCGGACTAGCGGGAGCTCCTACAATGAGCAGTTCTTC
NA	TRBV6-4	NA	TRBJ2-7	CASSDSRDSALSYEQYF	TGTGCCAGCAGTGACTCCCGCGACTCAGCACTCTCCTACGAGCAGTACTTC
NA	TRBV6-1	TRBD2	TRBJ2-1	CASSDGLAGTNEQFF	TGTGCCAGCAGTGACGGACTAGCGGGAACCAATGAGCAGTTCTTC
NA	TRBV11-2	NA	TRBJ2-3	CASSLDGALDTQYF	TGTGCCAGCAGCTTAGACGGGGCGTTAGATACGCAGTATTTT
NA	TRBV11-2	NA	TRBJ2-7	CASSFSSSYEQYF	TGTGCCAGCAGCTTTTCCAGCTCCTACGAGCAGTACTTC
NA	TRBV7-2	NA	TRBJ2-1	CASTRTNSYNEQFF	TGTGCCAGCACCCGGACTAACTCCTACAATGAGCAGTTCTTC
NA	TRBV19	NA	TRBJ2-3	CASSPQGPDTQYF	TGTGCCAGTAGCCCACAGGGCCCAGATACGCAGTATTTT
once	TRBV6-5	TRBD2	TRBJ2-1	CASSYGGTSWVDEQFF	TGTGCCAGCAGTTATGGCGGGACTAGCTGGGTGGATGAGCAGTTCTTC
NA	TRBV11-1	NA	TRBJ2-1	CASSQTTKQAYNEQFF	TGTGCCAGCAGCCAAACTACCAAACAAGCCTACAATGAGCAGTTCTTC
NA	TRBV6-4	TRBD2	TRBJ2-1	CASSALAGEGNEQFF	TGTGCCAGCAGTGCCTTAGCGGGAGAGGGCAATGAGCAGTTCTTC
NA	TRBV5-1	TRBD1	TRBJ1-1	CASSLASGTGAFF	TGCGCCAGCAGTTTGGCATCGGGGACAGGGGCTTTCTTT
NA	TRBV28	NA	TRBJ1-4	CASSVWEGNEKLFF	TGTGCCAGCAGTGTGTGGGAGGGTAATGAAAAACTGTTTTTT
NA	TRBV2	NA	TRBJ2-1	CASSPTSVRVQFF	TGTGCCAGCAGTCCGACTAGTGTGCGTGTGCAGTTCTTC
NA	TRBV10-3	TRBD2	TRBJ2-1	CAIRPSGRANEQFF	TGTGCCATCAGACCTAGCGGGAGGGCCAATGAGCAGTTCTTC
NA	TRBV7-3	NA	TRBJ2-2	CASSRTTNTGELFF	TGTGCCAGCAGCCGAACAACGAACACCGGGGAGCTGTTTTTT
NA	TRBV4-1	TRBD2	TRBJ2-7	CASSSLGWVAGGYEQYF	TGCGCCAGCAGCTCCCTCGGGTGGGTAGCGGGAGGCTACGAGCAGTACTTC
NA	TRBV4-3	TRBD1	TRBJ2-7	CASSQSGTEPSYEQYF	TGCGCCAGCAGCCAATCAGGGACAGAACCCTCCTACGAGCAGTACTTC
NA	TRBV19	TRBD2	TRBJ2-3	CASSIPSGSSDTQYF	TGTGCCAGTAGTATACCCAGCGGGAGCTCAGATACGCAGTATTTT
once	TRBV27	NA	TRBJ1-2	CASSFWENYGYTF	TGTGCCAGCAGTTTTTGGGAAAACTATGGCTACACCTTC
NA	TRBV18	TRBD2	TRBJ2-1	CASSLLTSGRYNEQFF	TGTGCCAGCTCACTCCTTACTAGCGGGAGATACAATGAGCAGTTCTTC
few	TRBV5-1	TRBD2	TRBJ2-7	CASRTSGGYEQYF	TGCGCCAGCAGGACTAGCGGGGGCTACGAGCAGTACTTC